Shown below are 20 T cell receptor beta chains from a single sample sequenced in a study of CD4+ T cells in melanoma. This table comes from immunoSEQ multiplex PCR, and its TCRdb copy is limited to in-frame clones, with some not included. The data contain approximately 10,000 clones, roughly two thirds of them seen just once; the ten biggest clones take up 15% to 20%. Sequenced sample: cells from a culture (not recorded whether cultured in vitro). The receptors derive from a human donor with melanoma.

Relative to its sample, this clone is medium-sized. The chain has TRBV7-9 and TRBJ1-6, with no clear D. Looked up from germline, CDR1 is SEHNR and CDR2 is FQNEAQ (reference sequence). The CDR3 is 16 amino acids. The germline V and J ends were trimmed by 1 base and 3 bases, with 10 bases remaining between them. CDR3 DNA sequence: TGTGCCAGCAGCTTAGGATCGGGTTTCTATAATTCACCCCTCCACTTT. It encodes CASSLGSGFYNSPLHF.

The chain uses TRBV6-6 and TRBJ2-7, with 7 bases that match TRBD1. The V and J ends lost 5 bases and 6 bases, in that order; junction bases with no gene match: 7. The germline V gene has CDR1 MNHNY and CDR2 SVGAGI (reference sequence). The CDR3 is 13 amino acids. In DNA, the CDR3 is TGTGCCAGCAGTCTCCACCACAGGGGCGAGCAGTACTTC. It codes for CASSLHHRGEQYF.

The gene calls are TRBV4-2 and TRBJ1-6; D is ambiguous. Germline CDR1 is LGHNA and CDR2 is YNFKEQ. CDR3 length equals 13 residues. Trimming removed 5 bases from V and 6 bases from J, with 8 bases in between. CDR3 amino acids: CASSSGSNSPLHF. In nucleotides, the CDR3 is TGTGCCAGCAGCTCCGGGTCTAATTCACCCCTCCACTTT.

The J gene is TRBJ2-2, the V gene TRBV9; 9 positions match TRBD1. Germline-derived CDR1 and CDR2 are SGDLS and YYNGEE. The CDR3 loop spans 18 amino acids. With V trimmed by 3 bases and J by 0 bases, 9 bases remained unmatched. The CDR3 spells CASSDRQGVTSNTGELFF. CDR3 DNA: TGTGCCAGCAGCGACAGACAGGGGGTCACTTCGAACACCGGGGAGCTGTTTTTT.

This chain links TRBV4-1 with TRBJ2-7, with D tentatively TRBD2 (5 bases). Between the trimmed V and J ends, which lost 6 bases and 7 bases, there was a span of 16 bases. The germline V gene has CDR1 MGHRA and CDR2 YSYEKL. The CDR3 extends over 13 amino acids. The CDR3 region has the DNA TGCGCCAGCAGGGCACTTGGGCGGAGGGAGCAGTACTTC. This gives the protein CASRALGRREQYF.

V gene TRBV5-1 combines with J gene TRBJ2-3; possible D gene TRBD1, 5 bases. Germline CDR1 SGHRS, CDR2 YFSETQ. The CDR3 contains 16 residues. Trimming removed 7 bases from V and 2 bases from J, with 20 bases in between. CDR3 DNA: TGCGCCAGCCGCATTAACCCCAGGGAAATCACAGATACGCAGTATTTT. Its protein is CASRINPREITDTQYF.

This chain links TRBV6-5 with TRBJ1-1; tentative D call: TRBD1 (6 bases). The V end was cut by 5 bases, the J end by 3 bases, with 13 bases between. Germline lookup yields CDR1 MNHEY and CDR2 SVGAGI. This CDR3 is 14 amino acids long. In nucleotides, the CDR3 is TGTGCCAGCAGTCAACTTCAGGGGTACACTGAAGCTTTCTTT. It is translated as CASSQLQGYTEAFF.

In DNA form, the CDR3 reads TGTGCCTGGAGTCCCTACAATGAGCAGTTCTTC. Translating it yields CAWSPYNEQFF. The chain combines TRBV30 with TRBJ2-1, with D unclear. The CDR3 has 11 residues. From germline, CDR1 is GTSNPN and CDR2 SVGIG (reference sequence). Trimming took off 2 bases at V and 2 bases at J, with 1 base between the two ends.

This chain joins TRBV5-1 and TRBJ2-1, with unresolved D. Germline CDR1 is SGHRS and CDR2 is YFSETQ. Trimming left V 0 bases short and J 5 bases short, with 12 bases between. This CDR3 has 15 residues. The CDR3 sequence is CASSLAVGANNEQFF. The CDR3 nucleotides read TGCGCCAGCAGCTTGGCCGTAGGAGCAAACAATGAGCAGTTCTTC.

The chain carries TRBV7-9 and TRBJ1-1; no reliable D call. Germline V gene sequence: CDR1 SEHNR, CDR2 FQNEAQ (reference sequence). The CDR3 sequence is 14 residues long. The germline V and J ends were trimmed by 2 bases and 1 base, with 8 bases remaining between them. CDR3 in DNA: TGTGCCAGCAGCTTACAGGCGGGGAACACTGAAGCTTTCTTT. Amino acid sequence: CASSLQAGNTEAFF.

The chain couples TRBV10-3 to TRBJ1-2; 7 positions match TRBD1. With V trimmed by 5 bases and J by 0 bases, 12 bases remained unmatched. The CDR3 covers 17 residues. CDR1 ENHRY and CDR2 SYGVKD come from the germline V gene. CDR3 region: CAISRPGTADPNYGYTF. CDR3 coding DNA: TGTGCCATCAGTAGACCCGGGACAGCGGACCCTAACTATGGCTACACCTTC.

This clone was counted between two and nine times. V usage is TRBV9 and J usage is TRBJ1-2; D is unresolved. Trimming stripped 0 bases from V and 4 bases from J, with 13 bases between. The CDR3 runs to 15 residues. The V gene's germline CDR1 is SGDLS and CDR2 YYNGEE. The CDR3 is CASSVGRFGSYGYTF. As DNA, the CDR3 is TGTGCCAGCAGCGTAGGACGGTTCGGGAGCTATGGCTACACCTTC.

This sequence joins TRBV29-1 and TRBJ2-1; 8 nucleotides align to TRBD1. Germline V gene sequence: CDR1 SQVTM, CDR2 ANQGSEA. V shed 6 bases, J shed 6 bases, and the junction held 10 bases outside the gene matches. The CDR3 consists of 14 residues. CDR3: CSVLTGVMVNEQFF. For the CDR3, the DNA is TGCAGCGTGTTGACAGGGGTCATGGTCAATGAGCAGTTCTTC.

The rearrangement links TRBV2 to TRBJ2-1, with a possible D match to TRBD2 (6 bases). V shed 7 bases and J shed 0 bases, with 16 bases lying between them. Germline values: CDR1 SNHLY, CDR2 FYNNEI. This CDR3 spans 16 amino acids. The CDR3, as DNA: TGTGCCAGCACCCTGGGCGGGGTGAGCTCCTACAATGAGCAGTTCTTC. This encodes CASTLGGVSSYNEQFF.

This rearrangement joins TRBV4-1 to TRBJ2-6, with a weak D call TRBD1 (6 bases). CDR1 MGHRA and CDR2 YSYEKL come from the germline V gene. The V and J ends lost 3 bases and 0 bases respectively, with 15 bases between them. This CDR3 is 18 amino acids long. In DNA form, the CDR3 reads TGCGCCAGCAGCCAGGAGTACAGGGCGAACTCTGGGGCCAACGTCCTGACTTTC. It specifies CASSQEYRANSGANVLTF.

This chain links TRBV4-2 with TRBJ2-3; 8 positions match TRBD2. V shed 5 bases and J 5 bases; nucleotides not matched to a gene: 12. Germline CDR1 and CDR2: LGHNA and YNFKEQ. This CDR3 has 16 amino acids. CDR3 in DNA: TGTGCCAGCAGCTCAAGAGCGGGGGATCTTAAAGATACGCAGTATTTT. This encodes CASSSRAGDLKDTQYF.

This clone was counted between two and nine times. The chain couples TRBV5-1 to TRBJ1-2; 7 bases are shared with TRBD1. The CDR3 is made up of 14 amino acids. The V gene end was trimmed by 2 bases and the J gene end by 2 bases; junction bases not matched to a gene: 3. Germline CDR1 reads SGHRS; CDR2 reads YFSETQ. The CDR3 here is CASSLQGRNYGYTF. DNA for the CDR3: TGCGCCAGCAGCTTACAGGGGAGGAACTATGGCTACACCTTC. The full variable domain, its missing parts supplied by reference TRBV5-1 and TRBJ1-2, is KAGVTQTPRYLIKTRGQQVTLSCSPISGHRSVSWYQQTPGQGLQFLFEYFSETQRNKGNFPGRFSGRQFSNSRSEMNVSTLELGDSALYLCASSLQGRNYGYTFGSGTRLTVV.

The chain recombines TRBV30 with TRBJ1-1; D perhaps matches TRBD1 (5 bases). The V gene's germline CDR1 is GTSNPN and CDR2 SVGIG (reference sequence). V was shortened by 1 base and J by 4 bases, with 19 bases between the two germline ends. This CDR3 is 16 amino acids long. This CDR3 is CAWSAPWGGKSTEAFF. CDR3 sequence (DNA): TGTGCCTGGAGTGCCCCGTGGGGGGGAAAGAGCACTGAAGCTTTCTTT.

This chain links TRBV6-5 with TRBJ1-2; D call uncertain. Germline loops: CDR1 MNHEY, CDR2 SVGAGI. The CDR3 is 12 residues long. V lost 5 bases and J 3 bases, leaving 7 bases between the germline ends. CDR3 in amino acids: CASSERDYGYTF. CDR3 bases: TGTGCCAGCAGTGAAAGGGACTATGGCTACACCTTC.

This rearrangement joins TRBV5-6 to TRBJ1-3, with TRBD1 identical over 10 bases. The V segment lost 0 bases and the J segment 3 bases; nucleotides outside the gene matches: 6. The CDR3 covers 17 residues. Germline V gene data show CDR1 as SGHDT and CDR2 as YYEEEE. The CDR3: CASSLVTGGAYGNTIYF. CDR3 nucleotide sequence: TGTGCCAGCAGCTTGGTGACAGGGGGCGCATATGGAAACACCATATATTTT.